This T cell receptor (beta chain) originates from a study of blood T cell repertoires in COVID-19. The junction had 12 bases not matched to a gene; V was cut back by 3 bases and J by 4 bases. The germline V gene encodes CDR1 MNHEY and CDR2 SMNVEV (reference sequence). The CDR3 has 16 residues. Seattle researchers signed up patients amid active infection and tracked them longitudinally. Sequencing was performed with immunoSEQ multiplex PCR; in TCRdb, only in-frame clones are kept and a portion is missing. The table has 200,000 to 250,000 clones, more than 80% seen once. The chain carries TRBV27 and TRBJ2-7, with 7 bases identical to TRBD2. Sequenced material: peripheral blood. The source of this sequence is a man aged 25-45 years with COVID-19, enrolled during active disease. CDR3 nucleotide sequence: TGTGCCAGCAGTTTTCAACAAGCGGGGTTCGTGTACGAGCAGTACTTC. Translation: CASSFQQAGFVYEQYF.